The 3 T cell receptor beta chains given below trace back to one sample, sequenced in a study of T cell responses to AZD1222 COVID-19 vaccine (dated by TCRdb to 2020 to 2023). The time point label here, explained by the study, means: baseline before first vaccination. Library prep was done by the immunoSEQ multiplex PCR assay. This immuneACCESS table, as held by TCRdb, lists in-frame sequences with V and J called but not all clones. Of the missing ones, under half trace to an unresolved V gene in checked studies; the others have no known cause. This sample holds 130,000 or so clones; approximately 88% were observed only once. Approximately 28% of the sample comes from the top ten. Sequenced material: peripheral blood, taken on day 0 of AZD1222 vaccination. The receptor set was obtained from an adult in good health.

The CDR3 sequence is CAWSTSGVGQPQHF. As DNA, the CDR3 is TGTGCCTGGAGTACTTCGGGGGTGGGCCAGCCCCAGCATTTT. The chain joins TRBV30 to TRBJ1-5; possibly TRBD1 for D (5 bases). CDR3 length: 14 residues. CDR1 is GTSNPN and CDR2 is SVGIG in the germline V gene (reference sequence). Trimming left V 2 bases short and J 7 bases short, with 15 bases between.

This chain connects TRBV14 to TRBJ2-1, with D unresolved. Trimming took 0 bases from V and 3 from J, leaving 6 bases between them. The germline CDR1 and CDR2 sequences are SGHDN and FVKESK. The CDR3 is 14 amino acids. Here the CDR3 reads CASSQDPGYNEQFF. The CDR3 DNA reads as TGTGCCAGCAGCCAAGATCCGGGCTACAATGAGCAGTTCTTC.

The rearrangement uses TRBV7-6 and TRBJ2-1; the D gene could be TRBD1 or TRBD2 (5 bases each). Per the germline V gene, CDR1 is SGHVS and CDR2 is FNYEAQ. Trimming removed 2 bases from V and 0 bases from J, with 14 bases in between. This CDR3 comprises 17 residues. CDR3 nucleotides: TGTGCCAGCAGCTTAAGGACCGGGGACGCCTCCTACAATGAGCAGTTCTTC. Its protein product is CASSLRTGDASYNEQFF.